The 26 T cell receptor beta chains listed next were all sequenced from one sample in a study of T cells after somatic rescue of genetic block. Sequencing was performed with immunoSEQ multiplex PCR; in TCRdb, only in-frame clones are kept and a portion is missing. Of almost 15,000 clones in the sample, roughly two thirds were seen once. What was sequenced was peripheral blood mononuclear cells (PBMCs). The receptors were sampled from a man aged 18 to 30.

The rearrangement links TRBV5-1 to TRBJ1-1; D unclear. The V end lost 4 bases, the J end lost 1 base, and 17 bases lay between the germline ends. Germline V gene data show CDR1 as SGHRS and CDR2 as YFSETQ. This CDR3 is 16 amino acids long. CDR3 in amino acids: CASSPNSPGRNTEAFF. The CDR3 DNA follows: TGCGCCAGCAGCCCGAACAGTCCGGGGAGGAACACTGAAGCTTTCTTT.

This chain joins TRBV7-9 and TRBJ1-3; possibly TRBD1 for D (5 bases). This CDR3 has 14 residues. Trimming took off 3 bases at V and 0 bases at J, with 6 bases between the two ends. The V gene's germline CDR1 is SEHNR and CDR2 FQNEAQ (reference sequence). The CDR3 region is CASSFGTSGNTIYF. The DNA of the CDR3 is TGTGCCAGCAGCTTCGGGACCTCTGGAAACACCATATATTTT.

V gene TRBV7-9 combines with J gene TRBJ2-2; D is unclear. Per the germline V gene, CDR1 is SEHNR and CDR2 is FQNEAQ (reference sequence). V lost 3 bases to trimming and J lost 3 bases, with 20 bases between them. The CDR3 sequence is 18 residues long. The CDR3 protein is CASSFRVSDPADTGELFF. The CDR3 DNA follows: TGTGCCAGCAGCTTTAGAGTCTCCGACCCGGCGGACACCGGGGAGCTGTTTTTT.

Here the CDR3 DNA reads TGTGCCAGCAGGTTTCCGGCAACTAATGAAAAACTGTTTTTT. Its protein product is CASRFPATNEKLFF. The chain recombines TRBV27 with TRBJ1-4; D gene uncertain. This CDR3 comprises 14 residues. The germline CDR1 and CDR2 sequences are MNHEY and SMNVEV (reference sequence). V was trimmed by 6 bases and J by 0 bases, leaving 8 bases between them.

This clone is medium-sized in the sample. The V gene is TRBV7-6, the J gene TRBJ2-7, with D perhaps matching TRBD1 or TRBD2 (5 bases each). There are 15 residues in the CDR3. The V gene lost 1 base and the J gene lost 2 bases, with 12 bases spanning the gap. Germline V CDR1 and CDR2: SGHVS, FNYEAQ. The CDR3 spells CASSLEDTRTYEQYF. In nucleotides, the CDR3 is TGTGCCAGCAGCTTAGAGGACACTAGGACCTACGAGCAGTACTTC.

This clone was recorded a few times. The V and J genes are TRBV5-1 and TRBJ2-5; D is uncertain. V was clipped by 0 bases and J by 3 bases, with 9 bases between them. Looked up from germline, CDR1 is SGHRS and CDR2 is YFSETQ. CDR3 length: 14 residues. For the CDR3, the DNA is TGCGCCAGCAGCTTGGCCGGCAGCGAAGAGACCCAGTACTTC. As protein: CASSLAGSEETQYF. Based on the CDR3 plus reference TRBV5-1 and TRBJ2-5, the full variable domain is KAGVTQTPRYLIKTRGQQVTLSCSPISGHRSVSWYQQTPGQGLQFLFEYFSETQRNKGNFPGRFSGRQFSNSRSEMNVSTLELGDSALYLCASSLAGSEETQYFGPGTRLLVL.

This clone came up a few times. V is TRBV27 and J is TRBJ2-7; D tentatively reads TRBD1 or TRBD2 (6 bases each). Germline values: CDR1 MNHEY, CDR2 SMNVEV (reference sequence). V was clipped by 5 bases and J by 2 bases, with 13 bases between them. The CDR3 has 14 residues. CDR3: CASSLLGGPYEQYF. The CDR3 DNA reads TGTGCCAGCAGTCTTTTAGGGGGGCCCTACGAGCAGTACTTC.

The rearrangement uses TRBV6-6 and TRBJ1-2, with TRBD1 matching 7 bases. V shed 2 bases, J shed 3 bases, and the junction held 6 bases outside the gene matches. Germline V CDR1 and CDR2: MNHNY, SVGAGI (reference sequence). The CDR3 sequence is 15 residues long. CDR3 sequence: CASSYTLTGYYGYTF. The CDR3 DNA reads TGTGCCAGCAGTTACACATTGACAGGGTACTATGGCTACACCTTC.

V is TRBV2 and J is TRBJ2-7, with D hard to call. Germline values: CDR1 SNHLY, CDR2 FYNNEI. Trimming pared 8 bases from V and 2 bases from J, leaving 16 bases between. The length of the CDR3 is 14 residues. The DNA for the CDR3 is TGTGCCAGCGCACAGCCGCTGCCTACCTACGAGCAGTACTTC. Protein: CASAQPLPTYEQYF.

This clone was observed a few times. V usage is TRBV30 and J usage is TRBJ1-1, with D unresolved. Germline V gene sequence: CDR1 GTSNPN, CDR2 SVGIG (reference sequence). The V end lost 1 base, the J end lost 3 bases, and 6 bases lay between the germline ends. The CDR3 is 12 amino acids. For the CDR3, the DNA is TGTGCCTGGAGTGAGCGGTACACTGAAGCTTTCTTT. Protein: CAWSERYTEAFF. Complete variable domain (other parts from reference TRBV30 and TRBJ1-1): SQTIHQWPATLVQPVGSPLSLECTVEGTSNPNLYWYRQAAGRGLQLLFYSVGIGQISSEVPQNLSASRPQDRQFILSSKKLLLSDSGFYLCAWSERYTEAFFGQGTRLTVV.

The table lists this clone with a few counts. This CDR3 is CASSPTGDYGYTF. CDR3 coding DNA: TGCGCCAGCAGCCCGACAGGGGACTATGGCTACACCTTC. The genes are TRBV5-1 and TRBJ1-2; TRBD1 matches 8 bases. J was trimmed by 3 bases and V by 4 bases; bases with no gene match: 2. CDR3 size: 13 residues. Per germline, CDR1 SGHRS and CDR2 YFSETQ.

In its sample, this clone was seen once. The chain carries TRBV10-3 and TRBJ2-5; D is possibly TRBD1 or TRBD2 (6 bases each). The germline V and J ends were trimmed by 3 bases and 5 bases, with 16 bases remaining between them. Germline V gene data show CDR1 as ENHRY and CDR2 as SYGVKD. This CDR3 contains 15 residues. DNA of the CDR3: TGTGCCATCAGTGAAGGGGGGTCTAGACTCGAGACCCAGTACTTC. Its protein is CAISEGGSRLETQYF.

The table lists this clone with a few counts. The chain has TRBV6-5 and TRBJ1-6; D not certain. Germline values: CDR1 MNHEY, CDR2 SVGAGI. The CDR3 length is 13 residues. V lost 0 bases, J lost 10 bases, and 7 bases lay in between. Here the CDR3 reads CASSYSLDSPLHF. Written as DNA, the CDR3 is TGTGCCAGCAGTTACTCGCTGGACTCACCCCTCCACTTT.

The chain employs TRBV28 and TRBJ1-1; 8 bases match TRBD1. V lost 6 bases, J lost 3 bases, and 6 bases stayed unmatched. CDR3 size: 14 residues. In germline, CDR1 is MDHEN, CDR2 SYDVKM. CDR3 nucleotides: TGTGCCAGCAGAGTGGACAGGGTCTACACTGAAGCTTTCTTT. Its translation: CASRVDRVYTEAFF.

The V call is TRBV6-5, the J call TRBJ2-1; tentatively, D is TRBD2 (6 bases). CDR3 length: 15 amino acids. CDR1 and CDR2 (germline): MNHEY, SVGAGI. Trimming removed 5 bases from V and 2 bases from J, with 13 bases in between. CDR3 nucleotide sequence: TGTGCCAGCAGTCCACTCGGGAGCCCCTACAATGAGCAGTTCTTC. Its protein product is CASSPLGSPYNEQFF.

The CDR3 coding sequence is TGTGCCAGCAGTTATTGGGGGGCCGAGCAGTACTTC. As protein: CASSYWGAEQYF. The chain couples TRBV7-8 to TRBJ2-7; perhaps D is TRBD1 or TRBD2 (6 bases each). Trimming took 6 bases from V and 6 from J, leaving 12 bases between them. The CDR3 has 12 residues. Germline assignment: CDR1 SGHVS and CDR2 FQNEAQ. The whole variable domain, filled in from reference TRBV7-8 and TRBJ2-7, reads GAGVSQSPRYKVAKRGQDVALRCDPISGHVSLFWYQQALGQGPEFLTYFQNEAQLDKSGLPSDRFFAERPEGSVSTLKIQRTQQEDSAVYLCASSYWGAEQYFGPGTRLTVT.

The chain combines TRBV25-1 with TRBJ1-2; 10 bases match TRBD1. V trimming: 5 bases; J trimming: 5 bases; junction bases outside the gene matches: 17. In germline, CDR1 is MGHDK, CDR2 SYGVNS. The CDR3 length is 18 residues. The CDR3 region is CASSYSRDRGLRGYGYTF. The CDR3 coding sequence is TGTGCCAGCAGTTACTCACGGGACAGGGGATTACGGGGGTATGGCTACACCTTC.

This clone was recorded only once. V and J are TRBV10-3 and TRBJ2-7; TRBD2 agrees at 12 bases. This CDR3 is 18 amino acids long. The germline gives CDR1 ENHRY, CDR2 SYGVKD. V was clipped by 0 bases and J by 4 bases; unmatched bases: 10. The CDR3 sequence is CAISESKIGLAGGYEQYF. The CDR3 region has the DNA TGTGCCATCAGTGAGTCTAAAATCGGGCTAGCGGGAGGGTACGAGCAGTACTTC.

This clone showed up just a few times. The V and J genes are TRBV2 and TRBJ2-7; the match to TRBD1 covers 7 bases. The germline CDR1 and CDR2 sequences are SNHLY and FYNNEI. The CDR3 has 14 residues. Trimming removed 2 bases from V and 1 base from J; junction bases left unmatched: 2. CDR3 bases: TGTGCCAGCAGTGAACAGGGGGTTTCCTACGAGCAGTACTTC. Translated: CASSEQGVSYEQYF.

This clone was seen just once. The rearrangement joins TRBV18 to TRBJ2-6, with TRBD1 matching over 9 bases. V lost 1 base, J lost 2 bases, and 12 bases stayed unmatched. Germline loops: CDR1 KGHSH, CDR2 LQKENI. The CDR3 covers 20 residues. The CDR3 spells CASSPLLGGQGTPGANVLTF. As DNA, the CDR3 is TGTGCCAGCTCACCACTTCTCGGGGGACAGGGTACTCCTGGGGCCAACGTCCTGACTTTC.

In its sample, this clone was seen a few times. The rearrangement uses TRBV7-6 and TRBJ1-1; no firm D call. CDR3 length: 11 amino acids. Germline CDR1 SGHVS, CDR2 FNYEAQ. V was shortened by 5 bases and J by 7 bases, with 8 bases between the two germline ends. CDR3 region: CASSRDGEAFF. The CDR3 DNA is TGTGCCAGCAGCCGGGATGGTGAAGCTTTCTTT. Filled out from reference TRBV7-6 and TRBJ1-1, the complete variable domain reads GAGVSQSPRYKVTKRGQDVALRCDPISGHVSLYWYRQALGQGPEFLTYFNYEAQQDKSGLPNDRFSAERPEGSISTLTIQRTEQRDSAMYRCASSRDGEAFFGQGTRLTVV.

This chain joins TRBV5-1 and TRBJ2-1, with 8 bases identical to TRBD2. The germline V gene encodes CDR1 SGHRS and CDR2 YFSETQ. This CDR3 has 16 residues. The V and J ends lost 0 bases and 6 bases, in that order; junction bases with no gene match: 8. In nucleotides, the CDR3 is TGCGCCAGCAGCTTGGTAGCGGGGTACCACCTCAATGAGCAGTTCTTC. Amino acid sequence: CASSLVAGYHLNEQFF.

With respect to this clone: One end of the junction does not line up with germline, which may come from a read error. The rearrangement uses TRBV19 and TRBJ2-5, with 8 bases identical to TRBD1. This CDR3 contains 13 residues. CDR1 is LNHDA and CDR2 is SQIVND in the germline V gene (reference sequence). CDR3 sequence reads: CASSVDRGETQYF. In nucleotides, the CDR3 is TGTGCCAGTAGTGTAGACAGGGGAGAGACCCAGTACTTC. Variable domain in full (rest from reference TRBV19 and TRBJ2-5): DGGITQSPKYLFRKEGQNVTLSCEQNLNHDAMYWYRQDPGQGLRLIYYSQIVNDFQKGDIAEGYSVSREKKESFPLTVTSAQKNPTAFYLCASSVDRGETQYFGPGTRLLVL.

In its sample, this clone was seen once. The chain uses TRBV6-1 and TRBJ1-4; TRBD1 is a possible D gene (5 bases). Germline-derived CDR1 and CDR2 are MNHNS and SASEGT. V lost 0 bases to trimming and J lost 4 bases, with 18 bases between them. The CDR3 contains 18 residues. The chain's CDR3 is CASSEAGTQVHLNEKLFF. The CDR3 nucleotides are TGTGCCAGCAGTGAAGCCGGGACCCAAGTGCACCTTAATGAAAAACTGTTTTTT.

The chain uses TRBV28 and TRBJ1-2, with 11 bases that match TRBD1. In germline, CDR1 is MDHEN, CDR2 SYDVKM. The CDR3 contains 14 residues. V dropped 5 bases and J dropped 7; count of bases not matched to a gene: 6. CDR3 coding DNA: TGTGCCAGCAGTCCCGGACAGGGGGCTGGTGGCTACACCTTC. It is translated as CASSPGQGAGGYTF.

V usage is TRBV6-6 and J usage is TRBJ2-7, with 7 bases lining up with TRBD1. J lost 3 bases, V lost 7 bases, and 6 bases had no gene match. CDR1 is MNHNY and CDR2 is SVGAGI in the germline V gene (reference sequence). CDR3 length equals 13 residues. CDR3 residues: CASTPTGFYEQYF. The CDR3, as DNA: TGTGCCAGCACCCCGACAGGGTTCTACGAGCAGTACTTC.